These 23 T cell receptor beta chains were all obtained from the same sample, sequenced in a study of T cells after yellow fever vaccination. TCRdb redid the calling of the 5' RACE reads with MiXCR, one entry per CDR3 protein. The table has around 300,000 distinct CDR3 sequences, 10% to 15% seen once; the top ten hold 0.4% to 0.65%. Sequenced material: CD4+ T cells sorted from PBMCs, taken 45 days after the yellow fever booster vaccination. All receptors come from a man aged 25-45 years who received the YFV17D yellow fever vaccine.

This clonotype has at least ten counts. The rearrangement links TRBV9 to TRBJ2-1, with 7 nucleotides matching TRBD1. Losses at the gene ends were 6 bases for V and 10 bases for J; bases not matched to a gene: 13. From germline, CDR1 is SGDLS and CDR2 YYNGEE. This CDR3 has 14 amino acids. CDR3 bases: TGTGCCAGCAACCCCCAGGACAGGTTAGGAGAGCAGTTCTTC. It specifies CASNPQDRLGEQFF.

The chain uses TRBV5-4 and TRBJ2-3, with D perhaps TRBD1 or TRBD2 (5 bases each). Germline V gene lookup returns CDR1 SGHNT and CDR2 YYREEE (reference sequence). CDR3 length equals 17 residues. The V gene lost 5 bases and the J gene lost 0 bases, with 19 bases spanning the gap. CDR3 region: CASSPYGGVLSTDTQYF. CDR3 sequence (DNA): TGTGCCAGCAGTCCATATGGGGGAGTACTTAGCACAGATACGCAGTATTTT.

There are many counts of this clonotype. The chain carries TRBV18 and TRBJ2-5; no firm D call. V gave up 7 bases and J gave up 3 bases, with 9 bases separating them. CDR1 and CDR2 (germline): KGHSH, LQKENI. This CDR3 has 12 amino acids. CDR3 sequence reads: CASFGAEETQYF. In nucleotides, the CDR3 is TGTGCCAGCTTCGGCGCCGAAGAGACCCAGTACTTC.

This clonotype showed up many times. The V call is TRBV7-6, the J call TRBJ2-2; 7 bases line up with TRBD2. V shed 3 bases and J 2 bases; nucleotides not matched to a gene: 9. CDR1 is SGHVS and CDR2 is FNYEAQ in the germline V gene. The CDR3 length is 17 residues. CDR3 amino acids: CASSLGGASGNTGELFF. In nucleotides, the CDR3 is TGTGCCAGCAGCTTGGGCGGGGCTAGCGGTAACACCGGGGAGCTGTTTTTT.

This chain uses TRBV25-1 with TRBJ1-1; D remains unclear. V was cut by 3 bases and J by 1 base, with 6 bases left in between. Germline V gives CDR1 MGHDK, CDR2 SYGVNS. This CDR3 is built from 13 residues. This chain's CDR3 is CASSELGNTEAFF. CDR3 bases: TGTGCCAGCAGTGAGCTGGGGAACACTGAAGCTTTCTTT.

The chain employs TRBV5-1 and TRBJ2-3, with a possible D match to TRBD2 (6 bases). Deletions cut 2 bases from V and 6 bases from J, with 16 bases between. The CDR3 has 15 residues. Per the germline V gene, CDR1 is SGHRS and CDR2 is YFSETQ. The CDR3 sequence: CASSFWTGVRDTQYF. Written as DNA, the CDR3 is TGCGCCAGCAGCTTCTGGACGGGAGTCAGGGATACGCAGTATTTT. The complete variable domain, with remaining parts taken from reference TRBV5-1 and TRBJ2-3, reads KAGVTQTPRYLIKTRGQQVTLSCSPISGHRSVSWYQQTPGQGLQFLFEYFSETQRNKGNFPGRFSGRQFSNSRSEMNVSTLELGDSALYLCASSFWTGVRDTQYFGPGTRLTVL.

The gene calls are TRBV19 and TRBJ2-2; D may correspond to TRBD1 or TRBD2 (5 bases each). Germline V gives CDR1 LNHDA, CDR2 SQIVND (reference sequence). The ends were cut back, 3 bases at V and 3 bases at J, with 11 bases in the middle. This CDR3 spans 15 amino acids. CDR3 sequence reads: CASSILGAYTGELFF. CDR3 DNA: TGTGCCAGTAGTATTCTCGGGGCTTACACCGGGGAGCTGTTTTTT. The full variable domain, in which reference TRBV19 and TRBJ2-2 provide the parts outside the CDR3, is DGGITQSPKYLFRKEGQNVTLSCEQNLNHDAMYWYRQDPGQGLRLIYYSQIVNDFQKGDIAEGYSVSREKKESFPLTVTSAQKNPTAFYLCASSILGAYTGELFFGEGSRLTVL.

This clonotype was found a few times. The chain is built from TRBV29-1 and TRBJ1-2; D uncertain. Trimming removed 0 bases from V and 2 bases from J, with 7 bases in between. The CDR3 loop spans 13 amino acids. CDR1 is SQVTM and CDR2 is ANQGSEA in the germline V gene. CDR3 sequence reads: CSVEDPGNYGYTF. The CDR3 DNA sequence: TGCAGCGTTGAAGACCCAGGAAACTATGGCTACACCTTC.

The table lists this clonotype with a few counts. The rearrangement joins TRBV19 to TRBJ1-5, with 7 positions matching TRBD1. Germline V gives CDR1 LNHDA, CDR2 SQIVND (reference sequence). After removal of 7 bases from V and 2 bases from J, the junction contained 11 bases not matched to a gene. The CDR3 has 16 amino acids. The CDR3 is CASKPGQVGGNQPQHF. The DNA of the CDR3 is TGTGCCAGTAAGCCCGGACAGGTCGGTGGCAATCAGCCCCAGCATTTT. The full variable domain, completed using reference TRBV19 and TRBJ1-5, is DGGITQSPKYLFRKEGQNVTLSCEQNLNHDAMYWYRQDPGQGLRLIYYSQIVNDFQKGDIAEGYSVSREKKESFPLTVTSAQKNPTAFYLCASKPGQVGGNQPQHFGDGTRLSIL.

The rearrangement joins TRBV6-2 or TRBV6-3 to TRBJ1-3, with D uncertain. The CDR3 has 13 amino acids. CDR1 is MNHEY and CDR2 is SVGEGT in the germline V gene. V lost 7 bases, J lost 4 bases, and 11 bases lay in between. The CDR3 nucleotides read TGTGCCAGCAAACTGTGGTCCGGAAACACCATATATTTT. It codes for CASKLWSGNTIYF.

This clonotype was picked up a small number of times. V is TRBV21-1 and J is TRBJ2-4; the tabulated D call, TRBD1, remains unverified against the DNA. TRBV21-1 is reported as a pseudogene. The CDR3 contains 16 residues. In nucleotides, the CDR3 is TGTGCCAGCCGCGGAAAACGGGGCCGAGCCAAAAACATTCAGTACTTC. This encodes CASRGKRGRAKNIQYF.

This clonotype was observed a handful of times. The chain recombines TRBV9 with TRBJ2-1, with TRBD2 matching 15 bases. The CDR3 contains 16 residues. CDR1 is SGDLS and CDR2 is YYNGEE in the germline V gene. The J segment lost 9 bases and the V segment lost 3 bases, leaving 7 bases of the junction unmatched. CDR3 region: CASSAGLAGGRSEQFF. DNA for the CDR3: TGTGCCAGCAGCGCCGGACTAGCGGGAGGGCGAAGTGAGCAGTTCTTC. Combining the CDR3 with reference TRBV9 and TRBJ2-1 gives the whole variable domain DSGVTQTPKHLITATGQRVTLRCSPRSGDLSVYWYQQSLDQGLQFLIQYYNGEERAKGNILERFSAQQFPDLHSELNLSSLELGDSALYFCASSAGLAGGRSEQFFGPGTRLTVL.

The genes are TRBV7-9 and TRBJ1-2; D unresolved. Germline values: CDR1 SEHNR, CDR2 FQNEAQ (reference sequence). Trimming removed 1 base at V and 8 bases at J, with 20 bases between. The CDR3 extends over 16 amino acids. The CDR3 here is CASSLETLSLRGGYTF. The CDR3 DNA sequence: TGTGCCAGCAGCTTAGAGACCTTGTCCCTGAGAGGGGGCTACACCTTC.

This clonotype was counted a few times. This chain connects TRBV5-1 to TRBJ1-1; TRBD1 aligns across 7 bases. This CDR3 is 13 amino acids long. Germline assignment: CDR1 SGHRS and CDR2 YFSETQ. J gave up 11 bases and V 0 bases, and 7 bases lay outside the gene matches. The CDR3 coding sequence is TGCGCCAGCAGCTTGGAAGGGCAACAGGGGGCTTTCTTT. Translating gives CASSLEGQQGAFF.

This clonotype was observed a few times. The chain has TRBV29-1 and TRBJ2-3, with D tentatively TRBD1 (6 bases). V lost 6 bases and J lost 6, with 16 bases in between. Germline assignment: CDR1 SQVTM and CDR2 ANQGSEA. CDR3 size: 13 residues. The CDR3 reads CSVGTLLADTQYF. DNA of the CDR3: TGCAGCGTGGGGACACTCCTTGCGGATACGCAGTATTTT.

The V call is TRBV7-2, the J call TRBJ2-1, with 9 positions matching TRBD2. Trimming removed 3 bases from V and 6 bases from J; junction bases left unmatched: 3. The V gene's germline CDR1 is SGHTA and CDR2 FQGNSA. The CDR3 is 14 residues long. The CDR3: CASSFSGSFNEQFF. The CDR3 DNA reads TGTGCCAGCAGCTTTAGCGGGAGCTTCAATGAGCAGTTCTTC.

This chain connects TRBV13 to TRBJ2-7, with TRBD1 matching over 10 bases. Germline CDR1 and CDR2: PRHDT and FYEKMQ (reference sequence). J was trimmed by 7 bases and V by 5 bases; bases with no gene match: 8. The CDR3 covers 14 residues. The CDR3 region is CASSPRQGAREQYF. In DNA form, the CDR3 reads TGTGCCAGCAGCCCGAGACAGGGGGCGCGAGAGCAGTACTTC.

The rearrangement links TRBV29-1 to TRBJ2-7, with D possibly TRBD2 on 5 matching bases. The germline V gene has CDR1 SQVTM and CDR2 ANQGSEA. Trimming stripped 4 bases from V and 4 bases from J, with 14 bases between. The CDR3 runs 13 residues. The chain's CDR3 is CSVVKGTGYEQYF. CDR3 nucleotide sequence: TGCAGCGTTGTTAAAGGAACGGGGTACGAGCAGTACTTC.

V gene TRBV4-3 combines with J gene TRBJ2-3, with 8 bases that match TRBD2. The CDR3 loop spans 18 amino acids. The V gene's germline CDR1 is LGHNA and CDR2 YSLEER. V was pared by 1 base and J by 4 bases, with 13 bases of the junction left unmatched. The CDR3 spells CASSQVGTGTSAADTQYF. CDR3 sequence (DNA): TGCGCCAGCAGCCAAGTTGGGACCGGGACTAGTGCAGCAGATACGCAGTATTTT.

The chain joins TRBV20-1 to TRBJ2-5, with a possible D match to TRBD2 (5 bases). Trimming cost V 0 bases and J 5 bases, with 13 bases left between them. The CDR3 contains 14 residues. CDR1 and CDR2 (germline): DFQATT, SNEGSKA (reference sequence). The CDR3 DNA sequence: TGCAGTGCTAGAGAGCTAGGGAGTTCTGAGACCCAGTACTTC. It is translated as CSARELGSSETQYF.

The CDR3 sequence is CASSPKAGGEQYF. CDR3 sequence (DNA): TGTGCCAGCTCACCAAAGGCGGGCGGAGAGCAGTACTTC. V is TRBV18 and J is TRBJ2-7, with D possibly being TRBD2 (5 bases). Trimming took 2 bases from V and 7 from J, leaving 12 bases between them. This CDR3 has 13 residues. Germline V lookup: CDR1 KGHSH, CDR2 LQKENI. Full variable domain (rest looked up from reference TRBV18 and TRBJ2-7): NAGVMQNPRHLVRRRGQEARLRCSPMKGHSHVYWYRQLPEEGLKFMVYLQKENIIDESGMPKERFSAEFPKEGPSILRIQQVVRGDSAAYFCASSPKAGGEQYFGPGTRLTVT.

V and J are TRBV4-2 and TRBJ2-1; TRBD2 is a possible D gene (6 bases). The ends were cut back, 1 base at V and 5 bases at J, with 18 bases in the middle. This CDR3 contains 17 residues. Looked up from germline, CDR1 is LGHNA and CDR2 is YNFKEQ. CDR3 protein: CASSQVDTNGGDNEQFF. CDR3 in DNA: TGTGCCAGCAGCCAAGTTGATACTAACGGGGGTGACAATGAGCAGTTCTTC.

This clonotype was observed at least ten times. The J gene is TRBJ1-1, the V gene TRBV12-3 or TRBV12-4; tentative D call: TRBD1 (6 bases). The V and J ends lost 2 bases and 5 bases respectively, with 9 bases between them. The CDR3 is 13 residues long. The CDR3 region is CASSLKGGTEAFF. DNA for the CDR3: TGTGCCAGCAGTTTAAAGGGGGGGACTGAAGCTTTCTTT.